One and the same sample provided the 27 T cell receptor beta chains below, sequenced in a study of identical twins. TCRdb re-called the 5' RACE reads with MiXCR, one entry per CDR3 protein. Of about 1.7 million distinct CDR3 sequences in the sample, under 35% were seen once. The sequencing input was cord blood. These receptors were collected from a newborn girl in good health.

This clonotype was seen more than once but under ten times. The gene calls are TRBV20-1 and TRBJ2-1; D call uncertain. CDR1 DFQATT and CDR2 SNEGSKA come from the germline V gene (reference sequence). The CDR3 length is 14 residues. V lost 5 bases, J lost 0 bases, and 11 bases lay in between. DNA for the CDR3: TGCAGTGCTGGGGTAAGGCTCTCCTACAATGAGCAGTTCTTC. Its translation: CSAGVRLSYNEQFF.

This clonotype came up a few times. The chain employs TRBV19 and TRBJ2-1, with TRBD1 matching over 8 bases. This CDR3 has 14 residues. Unmatched junction bases numbered 3, after V lost 5 bases and J lost 3 bases. Looked up from germline, CDR1 is LNHDA and CDR2 is SQIVND (reference sequence). CDR3 sequence: CASSGDRGYNEQFF. In DNA, the CDR3 is TGTGCCAGTAGTGGAGACAGGGGCTACAATGAGCAGTTCTTC. The whole variable domain, filled in from reference TRBV19 and TRBJ2-1, reads DGGITQSPKYLFRKEGQNVTLSCEQNLNHDAMYWYRQDPGQGLRLIYYSQIVNDFQKGDIAEGYSVSREKKESFPLTVTSAQKNPTAFYLCASSGDRGYNEQFFGPGTRLTVL.

This rearrangement joins TRBV3-1 to TRBJ2-7; 9 bases line up with TRBD1. Germline CDR1 and CDR2: LGHDT and YNNKEL (reference sequence). After removal of 4 bases from V and 1 base from J, the junction contained 5 bases not matched to a gene. This CDR3 spans 15 amino acids. CDR3 DNA: TGTGCCAGCAGCCTGACGGACAGGGGTTCCTACGAGCAGTACTTC. Protein product: CASSLTDRGSYEQYF.

This rearrangement joins TRBV7-9 to TRBJ2-4, with D possibly matching TRBD2 (5 bases). The V and J ends lost 5 bases and 1 base respectively, with 12 bases between them. CDR1 is SEHNR, CDR2 FQNEAQ, per germline (reference sequence). The CDR3 is 15 residues long. The CDR3 region is CASSPRGSAKNIQYF. CDR3 DNA sequence: TGTGCCAGCAGCCCCCGGGGATCCGCCAAAAACATTCAGTACTTC.

This chain connects TRBV5-1 to TRBJ2-3; TRBD2 is a possible D gene (5 bases). The V end was cut by 2 bases, the J end by 5 bases, with 9 bases between. There are 13 residues in the CDR3. CDR1 and CDR2 (germline): SGHRS, YFSETQ. The CDR3, as DNA: TGCGCCAGCAGCTTCTATGGAGGAGATACGCAGTATTTT. The encoded protein is CASSFYGGDTQYF.

This clonotype has only a few counts. The chain carries TRBV4-2 and TRBJ2-7, with 8 nucleotides matching TRBD1. The germline gives CDR1 LGHNA, CDR2 YNFKEQ. CDR3 length: 14 residues. Trimming at V came to 8 bases and at J to 2 bases, leaving 8 bases not matched to a gene. The CDR3 spells CASHYHRGAYEQYF. The CDR3 bases are TGTGCCAGCCATTATCACAGGGGGGCCTACGAGCAGTACTTC.

This clonotype has only a few counts. A read error may produce the germline difference seen at one junction end. This rearrangement joins TRBV2 to TRBJ1-1; no reliable D call. Germline-derived CDR1 and CDR2 are SNHLY and FYNNEI. CDR3 length: 13 residues. This chain's CDR3 is CAGSVMRSTEAFF. The CDR3 nucleotides read TGTGCCGGCAGTGTAATGCGGTCGACTGAAGCTTTCTTT.

The chain links TRBV9 to TRBJ2-3; TRBD2 might be the D (5 bases). The CDR3 spans 14 residues. Germline CDR1 reads SGDLS; CDR2 reads YYNGEE. Trimming stripped 0 bases from V and 5 bases from J, with 10 bases between. The CDR3, as DNA: TGTGCCAGCAGCGTAGCTACGGCGGGAGATACGCAGTATTTT. It codes for CASSVATAGDTQYF.

This clonotype was seen a handful of times. The chain links TRBV7-8 to TRBJ2-1; D may be TRBD1 or TRBD2 (5 bases each). There are 17 residues in the CDR3. The germline CDR1 and CDR2 sequences are SGHVS and FQNEAQ. V lost 5 bases and J lost 2, with 19 bases in between. CDR3 sequence reads: CASSTVSVLGPYNEQFF. The CDR3 DNA sequence: TGTGCCAGCAGCACGGTGTCCGTCTTGGGACCCTACAATGAGCAGTTCTTC. Full variable domain (outside the CDR3, taken from reference TRBV7-8 and TRBJ2-1): GAGVSQSPRYKVAKRGQDVALRCDPISGHVSLFWYQQALGQGPEFLTYFQNEAQLDKSGLPSDRFFAERPEGSVSTLKIQRTQQEDSAVYLCASSTVSVLGPYNEQFFGPGTRLTVL.

On this clonotype itself: Given a much more abundant clone one base away, this may be a read error. The V and J genes are TRBV10-3 and TRBJ1-1; 9 bases align to TRBD1. Germline assignment: CDR1 ENHRY and CDR2 SYGVKD. J lost 1 base, V lost 6 bases, and 3 bases had no gene match. The CDR3 runs to 14 residues. CDR3 nucleotide sequence: TGTGCCATCAGCTCGGGACAGGGGAACACTGAAGCTTTCTTT. The encoded protein is CAISSGQGNTEAFF.

This clonotype was picked up a small number of times. The V gene is TRBV5-1, the J gene TRBJ2-7; possible D gene TRBD2, 5 bases. The CDR3 spans 13 residues. CDR1 SGHRS and CDR2 YFSETQ come from the germline V gene. Trimming pared 5 bases from V and 0 bases from J, leaving 9 bases between. Here the CDR3 reads CASRVGDSYEQYF. The CDR3 DNA follows: TGCGCCAGCAGGGTCGGGGACTCCTACGAGCAGTACTTC.

This clonotype was found a few times. This chain joins TRBV3-1 and TRBJ2-1; 10 bases are shared with TRBD2. The junction had 7 bases not matched to a gene; V was cut back by 1 base and J by 7 bases. The CDR3 consists of 16 residues. CDR1 LGHDT and CDR2 YNNKEL come from the germline V gene (reference sequence). The CDR3 here is CASSQGITSGVNEQFF. The CDR3 bases are TGTGCCAGCAGCCAAGGGATAACTAGCGGGGTTAATGAGCAGTTCTTC.

In its sample, this clonotype was seen many times. V and J are TRBV29-1 and TRBJ2-3, with D unclear. The CDR3 runs to 11 residues. Germline CDR1 is SQVTM and CDR2 is ANQGSEA. Trimming stripped 8 bases from V and 0 bases from J, with 6 bases between. The CDR3 sequence is CSSTSTDTQYF. The DNA of the CDR3 is TGCAGCTCCACGAGCACAGATACGCAGTATTTT.

In this sample, this clonotype turned up a few times. The chain is built from TRBV12-3 or TRBV12-4 and TRBJ2-3; D possibly matches TRBD1 or TRBD2 (6 bases each). CDR3 size: 15 residues. Trimming left V 8 bases short and J 4 bases short, with 19 bases between. The CDR3 spells CASDTRGGKADTQYF. The DNA for the CDR3 is TGTGCCAGCGACACCAGAGGGGGGAAGGCAGATACGCAGTATTTT.

A few counts support this clonotype. The chain uses TRBV3-1 and TRBJ2-5, with TRBD1 identical over 7 bases. The CDR3 has 15 residues. V was pared by 1 base and J by 5 bases, with 7 bases of the junction left unmatched. Germline assignment: CDR1 LGHDT and CDR2 YNNKEL (reference sequence). The CDR3 loop reads CASSQVITGDETQYF. The CDR3 coding sequence is TGTGCCAGCAGCCAAGTAATTACAGGGGACGAGACCCAGTACTTC.

This chain joins TRBV20-1 and TRBJ2-1, with TRBD2 matching 9 bases. J gave up 1 base and V 6 bases, and 13 bases lay outside the gene matches. The CDR3 has 17 amino acids. Germline CDR1 reads DFQATT; CDR2 reads SNEGSKA (reference sequence). CDR3 DNA: TGCAGTGCAAGGATAGCGGGAGTTATTAGGTCCTACAATGAGCAGTTCTTC. Protein product: CSARIAGVIRSYNEQFF.

This clonotype was observed a few times. V usage is TRBV7-2 and J usage is TRBJ2-1; 11 bases map to TRBD2. This CDR3 contains 15 residues. J lost 8 bases, V lost 5 bases, and 8 bases had no gene match. Germline lookup yields CDR1 SGHTA and CDR2 FQGNSA. CDR3 DNA sequence: TGTGCCAGCAGCCTAACTAGCGGGAGTAGGGATGAGCAGTTCTTC. Residues: CASSLTSGSRDEQFF.

The sample holds a few counts of this clonotype. V is TRBV5-1 and J is TRBJ2-5; TRBD2 is a possible D gene (5 bases). Germline CDR1 reads SGHRS; CDR2 reads YFSETQ. The CDR3 spans 15 residues. V was pared by 2 bases and J by 3 bases, with 14 bases between. The CDR3 bases are TGCGCCAGCAGCTTCCTTAGCTGGGGAGAAGAGACCCAGTACTTC. Translated, it gives CASSFLSWGEETQYF.

To note about this clonotype: This may be a read error, as it is one base from a much larger clone. This rearrangement joins TRBV9 to TRBJ2-5, with D perhaps TRBD2 (5 bases). The V gene lost 3 bases and the J gene lost 5 bases, with 14 bases spanning the gap. Germline V gives CDR1 SGDLS, CDR2 YYNGEE. The length of the CDR3 is 14 residues. CDR3 sequence reads: CASSDYTRWETQYF. CDR3 DNA sequence: TGTGCCAGCAGCGACTATACTAGATGGGAGACCCAGTACTTC.

This chain connects TRBV4-2 to TRBJ2-7; no clear D gene. Deletions cut 0 bases from V and 0 bases from J, with 6 bases between. The CDR3 extends over 14 amino acids. Germline CDR1 and CDR2: LGHNA and YNFKEQ. As DNA, the CDR3 is TGTGCCAGCAGCCAAGAACCTCTCTCCTACGAGCAGTACTTC. Its translation: CASSQEPLSYEQYF.

The rearrangement uses TRBV24-1 and TRBJ1-6; 7 nucleotides align to TRBD1. This CDR3 comprises 14 residues. Germline assignment: CDR1 KGHDR and CDR2 SFDVKD. V gave up 3 bases and J gave up 8 bases; unmatched junction bases: 3. CDR3 amino acids: CATSDGQVYSPLHF. CDR3 sequence (DNA): TGTGCCACCAGTGATGGACAGGTCTATTCACCCCTCCACTTT.

This chain uses TRBV20-1 with TRBJ2-7, with 8 bases lining up with TRBD1. The CDR3 contains 15 residues. Germline trimming cut 3 bases from V and 1 base from J; bases unmatched to any gene: 8. Germline V gene lookup returns CDR1 DFQATT and CDR2 SNEGSKA (reference sequence). In nucleotides, the CDR3 is TGCAGTGCTAGTGTTGGGGACAGGAGGTCCTACGAGCAGTACTTC. It encodes CSASVGDRRSYEQYF.

In this sample, this clonotype turned up a few times. The rearrangement uses TRBV10-3 and TRBJ2-7, with TRBD1 matching over 8 bases. Germline CDR1 is ENHRY and CDR2 is SYGVKD. CDR3 length equals 15 residues. V lost 2 bases, J lost 1 base, and 4 bases stayed unmatched. This CDR3 is CAISEGQGASYEQYF. DNA of the CDR3: TGTGCCATCAGTGAGGGGCAGGGGGCTTCCTACGAGCAGTACTTC.

This clonotype was counted ten times or more. This rearrangement joins TRBV5-1 to TRBJ2-2, with D unresolved. CDR3 length equals 12 residues. Trimming left V 5 bases short and J 2 bases short, with 4 bases between. The germline CDR1 and CDR2 sequences are SGHRS and YFSETQ. CDR3 coding DNA: TGCGCCAGCAGGAAAAACACCGGGGAGCTGTTTTTT. Residues: CASRKNTGELFF.

Regarding this clonotype: An end of the junction differs from the germline gene, which may be a read error. The chain links TRBV10-3 to TRBJ2-3, with 11 bases lining up with TRBD2. Germline lookup yields CDR1 ENHRY and CDR2 SYGVKD. There are 15 residues in the CDR3. The CDR3 here is CAISELAGGTGTQYF. CDR3 DNA sequence: TGTGCCATCAGTGAGCTAGCGGGAGGCACAGGTACGCAGTATTTT.

This clonotype was detected ten times or more. The rearrangement links TRBV5-1 to TRBJ1-2; 8 nucleotides agree with TRBD1. Germline values: CDR1 SGHRS, CDR2 YFSETQ. V lost 4 bases, J lost 4 bases, and 9 bases stayed unmatched. This CDR3 comprises 15 residues. CDR3 nucleotides: TGCGCCAGCAGCCCGGGAACAGGGGGACTCTATGGCTACACCTTC. Its protein product is CASSPGTGGLYGYTF.

This clonotype has more than one count but fewer than ten. DNA for the CDR3: TGTGCCAGCAGTCCGAAGAACAGGGGCCCCGATTCACCCCTCCACTTT. It codes for CASSPKNRGPDSPLHF. The J gene is TRBJ1-6, the V gene TRBV12-3 or TRBV12-4; TRBD1 agrees at 7 bases. Germline trimming cut 5 bases from V and 8 bases from J; bases unmatched to any gene: 12. The CDR3 is made up of 16 amino acids.